These T cell receptor beta chains were read from a single sample in a study of breast tumors, draining lymph nodes, adjacent tissues. TCRdb redid the calling of the multiplex PCR reads with MiXCR, one entry per CDR3 protein. The sample has 200,000 to 250,000 distinct CDR3 sequences, 34% seen once; the top ten hold over 3.5%. The sequenced sample consisted of axillary lymph node tissue. The receptors were gathered from a female donor with breast cancer. Some clones in this sample may be carry-over from other donors' samples. CDR3s leave out the opening cysteine and the closing phenylalanine or tryptophan. Rows may omit the clone size; those that give it use once, few, many or a size class.

NA TRBV6-7 ASSLSSSLEAGEWDTQY
few TRBV6-5 ASSHSQSTGELF
many TRBV11-2 ASSFLSGSIRYEQY
few TRBV6-5 ASSRVARDRETQY
many TRBV11-2 ASSLVRGLGELF
many TRBV11-3 ASTTGGPYNEQF
many TRBV7-9 ASSSSGQRYEQY
NA TRBV6-6 ASSRGLLGYGYT
many TRBV19 ASSTGLSNEQF
many TRBV5-1 ASSSGLAIETQY
many TRBV20-1 SAYDRGIYNSPLH
once TRBV29-1 SSGQGGNEQY
many TRBV20-1 SAIDRGRDSPLH
NA TRBV2 ASSEADRGSTDTQY
NA TRBV14 AILRAGRNTEAS
NA TRBV7-2 ASSLETGPTYGYP
NA TRBV19 ASSIAAGKQPQH
once TRBV20-1 SAVPGQYEQY
NA TRBV7-2 ASTGTGMASGNTIY
NA TRBV5-4 ASSLESSQETQY
NA TRBV28 ASTLHGTSGRAQTQY
few TRBV6-6 ASKLGGGGNTIY
many TRBV6-5 ASSQPNTGELF
many TRBV5-1 ASSRLGTDTQY
many TRBV25-1 ASRGTGLNEKLF
many TRBV12-3/TRBV12-4 ASSYPLVGVEQF
once TRBV2 AGRGAGAPGNTIY
many TRBV6-6 ASSYGGDNEQF
NA TRBV7-2 ASSLNRRSGGVDTQY
many TRBV19 ASSILSDTDTQY
once TRBV7-3 ASGIVAGNTIY
many TRBV7-9 ASSSTGNQPQH